This entry lists 27 T cell receptor beta chains sequenced from one sample in a study of T cell repertoires in cytomegalovirus infection. TCRdb passed the reads through MiXCR, listing each CDR3 protein once. Of hundreds of thousands of distinct CDR3 sequences in the sample, over 7.5% are singletons; the top ten hold 4.3%. Sequenced material: PBMCs. The receptor set was obtained from a human donor in good health (CMV status not recorded). Some clones in this sample may be carry-over from other donors' samples.

This clonotype was observed a handful of times. This chain joins TRBV10-3 and TRBJ1-6, with 10 bases lining up with TRBD1. Germline CDR1 ENHRY, CDR2 SYGVKD. The ends lost 6 bases at V and 5 bases at J; junction bases unmatched: 1. There are 14 residues in the CDR3. The CDR3 sequence is CAIRGTGDNSPLHF. The CDR3 DNA is TGTGCCATCAGAGGGACAGGGGATAATTCACCCCTCCACTTT.

This clonotype was found many times. The chain recombines TRBV23-1 with TRBJ1-1, with TRBD1 as a possible D gene (5 bases). TRBV23-1 is identified as an open reading frame with a role that is uncertain. Trimming stripped 4 bases from V and 2 bases from J, with 26 bases between. The CDR3 spans 19 residues. The chain's CDR3 is CASSPQGRRGKRKNTEAFF. CDR3 sequence (DNA): TGCGCCAGCAGTCCCCAGGGTCGGCGGGGGAAGAGGAAAAACACTGAAGCTTTCTTT.

This clonotype was detected many times. V and J are TRBV7-2 and TRBJ2-3; D unresolved. This CDR3 is 11 amino acids long. V was trimmed by 7 bases and J by 4 bases, leaving 6 bases between them. Germline V lookup: CDR1 SGHTA, CDR2 FQGNSA. DNA for the CDR3: TGTGCCAGCACCTTTGCAGATACGCAGTATTTT. Residues: CASTFADTQYF.

This clonotype was observed a few times. The CDR3, as DNA: TGTGCCACCAGCAGAGTCGGACTAGCGGGAGCCACCGGAATATACAATGAGCAGTTCTTC. It encodes CATSRVGLAGATGIYNEQFF. The chain links TRBV15 to TRBJ2-1; TRBD2 matches 13 bases. Germline CDR1 reads LNHNV; CDR2 reads YYDKDF (reference sequence). Unmatched junction bases numbered 13, after V lost 1 base and J lost 4 bases. The length of the CDR3 is 20 residues.

The chain combines TRBV6-8 with TRBJ2-1; 7 bases fit TRBD2. CDR3 size: 11 residues. The V gene end was trimmed by 6 bases and the J gene end by 12 bases; junction bases not matched to a gene: 5. The germline gives CDR1 MNHGY, CDR2 SAAAGT. CDR3 nucleotide sequence: TGTGCCAGCAGGCGGGGGATGGGGCAGTTCTTC. It is translated as CASRRGMGQFF.

This chain connects TRBV11-2 to TRBJ2-3, with 11 bases aligning to TRBD2. V lost 3 bases and J lost 5; bases outside the gene matches: 13. This CDR3 has 18 residues. Looked up from germline, CDR1 is SGHAT and CDR2 is FQNNGV. The CDR3 reads CASSFLGSGGAGGDTQYF. Here the CDR3 DNA reads TGTGCCAGCAGCTTTCTGGGTAGCGGGGGGGCCGGTGGAGATACGCAGTATTTT.

About this clonotype itself: A much bigger clone sits one base away, suggesting this may be a read error. The chain combines TRBV7-6 with TRBJ2-7; D is possibly TRBD1 (5 bases). The CDR3 is 14 amino acids. Germline V gene data show CDR1 as SGHVS and CDR2 as FNYEAQ. The germline V and J ends were trimmed by 5 bases and 3 bases, with 14 bases remaining between them. The CDR3 bases are TGTGCCAGCAGCCTAAGCAGGGTTTACTACGAGCAGTACTTC. Amino acid sequence: CASSLSRVYYEQYF.

The table lists this clonotype with a few counts. The chain joins TRBV12-3 or TRBV12-4 to TRBJ1-5; D gene uncertain. The CDR3 runs to 14 residues. V was pared by 5 bases and J by 0 bases, with 8 bases between. CDR3 nucleotides: TGTGCCAGCAGTCCAGGAACTAGCAATCAGCCCCAGCATTTT. Its protein product is CASSPGTSNQPQHF.

This clonotype was detected a few times. The CDR3 protein is CASSFARTGTRGYTF. Written as DNA, the CDR3 is TGTGCCAGCAGTTTTGCCCGGACAGGGACTAGGGGCTACACCTTC. The rearrangement uses TRBV27 and TRBJ1-2; 8 nucleotides agree with TRBD1. The CDR3 contains 15 residues. Looked up from germline, CDR1 is MNHEY and CDR2 is SMNVEV (reference sequence). Trimming cost V 3 bases and J 8 bases; bases outside gene matches: 11.

This clonotype was counted ten times or more. The chain uses TRBV29-1 and TRBJ2-7; maybe TRBD2 (5 bases). The CDR3 loop spans 13 amino acids. Germline V CDR1 and CDR2: SQVTM, ANQGSEA. The V and J ends lost 6 bases and 0 bases respectively, with 12 bases between them. The DNA of the CDR3 is TGCAGCGTCCAGGACTGGGACTCCTACGAGCAGTACTTC. Amino acids: CSVQDWDSYEQYF.

The rearrangement links TRBV29-1 to TRBJ2-4; possibly TRBD1 or TRBD2 for D (5 bases each). V shed 6 bases and J shed 0 bases, with 9 bases lying between them. Germline V gene lookup returns CDR1 SQVTM and CDR2 ANQGSEA. The length of the CDR3 is 13 residues. This CDR3 is CSVTRGAKNIQYF. DNA of the CDR3: TGCAGCGTCACGAGGGGAGCCAAAAACATTCAGTACTTC.

This CDR3 reads CASSLLGLGGTGRLQYF. The CDR3 DNA follows: TGTGCCAGCAGCTTATTAGGATTGGGCGGGACAGGGCGATTGCAGTACTTC. The J gene is TRBJ2-7, the V gene TRBV7-2; TRBD1 agrees at 9 bases. From germline, CDR1 is SGHTA and CDR2 FQGNSA. Losses at the gene ends were 2 bases for V and 9 bases for J; bases not matched to a gene: 17. The CDR3 spans 17 residues.

The V gene is TRBV2, the J gene TRBJ2-7, with 7 bases identical to TRBD1. This CDR3 spans 14 amino acids. V dropped 6 bases and J dropped 5; count of bases not matched to a gene: 10. Germline V gene lookup returns CDR1 SNHLY and CDR2 FYNNEI. For the CDR3, the DNA is TGTGCCAGCAGGACCCGGGACAGAAAGAACGAGCAGTACTTC. Translated, it gives CASRTRDRKNEQYF. The whole variable domain, remainder taken from reference TRBV2 and TRBJ2-7, is EPEVTQTPSHQVTQMGQEVILRCVPISNHLYFYWYRQILGQKVEFLVSFYNNEISEKSEIFDDQFSVERPDGSNFTLKIRSTKLEDSAMYFCASRTRDRKNEQYFGPGTRLTVT.

This chain uses TRBV2 with TRBJ2-4; TRBD2 agrees at 8 bases. This CDR3 contains 14 residues. J gave up 8 bases and V 6 bases, and 9 bases lay outside the gene matches. CDR1 and CDR2 from the germline V gene are SNHLY and FYNNEI. In DNA form, the CDR3 reads TGTGCCAGCAGGGGGCCGGGACTAGGATACATTCAGTACTTC. This gives the protein CASRGPGLGYIQYF.

This clonotype appeared many times. The chain employs TRBV7-6 and TRBJ2-1; the match to TRBD2 covers 14 bases. Losses at the gene ends were 5 bases for V and 2 bases for J; bases not matched to a gene: 20. The CDR3 contains 22 residues. Germline-derived CDR1 and CDR2 are SGHVS and FNYEAQ. CDR3 nucleotide sequence: TGTGCCAGCAGCCAATCCGTCCGGGGAGGGGGGACTAGCGGGAGTCCCTACAATGAGCAGTTCTTC. This translates into CASSQSVRGGGTSGSPYNEQFF.

As regards this clonotype: A much larger clonotype is one base distant, so this may be a read error. The CDR3 spells CARNTGTDRFKAFF. The DNA of the CDR3 is TGTGCCAGGAATACCGGCACCGACCGCTTCAAAGCTTTCTTT. The V and J genes are TRBV30 and TRBJ1-1; no firm D call. Trimming pared 8 bases from V and 9 bases from J, leaving 25 bases between. CDR1 GTSNPN and CDR2 SVGIG come from the germline V gene (reference sequence). CDR3 length equals 14 residues.

The chain recombines TRBV5-1 with TRBJ1-1; the D gene is possibly TRBD1 (5 bases). The V and J ends lost 2 bases and 5 bases respectively, with 10 bases between them. This CDR3 spans 13 amino acids. The germline gives CDR1 SGHRS, CDR2 YFSETQ. The chain's CDR3 is CASSFGGWTEAFF. The CDR3 bases are TGCGCCAGCAGCTTCGGGGGGTGGACTGAAGCTTTCTTT.

This clonotype was recorded a few times. The chain recombines TRBV2 with TRBJ2-5; no clear D gene. The germline CDR1 and CDR2 sequences are SNHLY and FYNNEI. CDR3 length equals 14 residues. The V and J ends lost 7 bases and 5 bases respectively, with 17 bases between them. The CDR3 sequence: CASMVGYGRETQYF. The CDR3 DNA is TGTGCCAGCATGGTAGGGTATGGAAGGGAGACCCAGTACTTC. The whole variable domain, filled in from reference TRBV2 and TRBJ2-5, reads EPEVTQTPSHQVTQMGQEVILRCVPISNHLYFYWYRQILGQKVEFLVSFYNNEISEKSEIFDDQFSVERPDGSNFTLKIRSTKLEDSAMYFCASMVGYGRETQYFGPGTRLLVL.

This clonotype was observed a few times. The chain joins TRBV2 to TRBJ2-2; D not certain. V lost 8 bases, J lost 6 bases, and 19 bases lay in between. The germline CDR1 and CDR2 sequences are SNHLY and FYNNEI. The CDR3 spans 15 residues. CDR3 DNA: TGTGCCAGCGCACCGATGAGAAGGGTGGCCGGGGAGCTGTTTTTT. Translating it yields CASAPMRRVAGELFF.

This clonotype was picked up a small number of times. This rearrangement joins TRBV9 to TRBJ2-7; D tentatively reads TRBD1 or TRBD2 (6 bases each). This CDR3 spans 14 amino acids. V lost 2 bases and J 6 bases, leaving 15 bases between the germline ends. Germline CDR1 reads SGDLS; CDR2 reads YYNGEE. CDR3 protein: CASSVRGGSSEQYF. The CDR3 DNA reads as TGTGCCAGCAGCGTTAGAGGGGGGTCTAGCGAGCAGTACTTC.

This clonotype was seen many times. V gene TRBV7-9 combines with J gene TRBJ1-4; the D is unclear. The germline V gene encodes CDR1 SEHNR and CDR2 FQNEAQ (reference sequence). The CDR3 covers 17 residues. V lost 1 base and J 0 bases, leaving 12 bases between the germline ends. As DNA, the CDR3 is TGTGCCAGCAGCTTAGGCACCAGTTTGACAACTAATGAAAAACTGTTTTTT. This sequence encodes CASSLGTSLTTNEKLFF.

This chain connects TRBV12-3 or TRBV12-4 to TRBJ1-5, with D maybe TRBD1 (6 bases). The CDR3 consists of 15 residues. V was pared by 2 bases and J by 7 bases, with 15 bases between. The CDR3 DNA reads as TGTGCCAGCAGTTTATCGCAGGGGAACCGACAGCCCCAGCATTTT. This gives the protein CASSLSQGNRQPQHF.

The CDR3 protein is CASKHNDRGSIQPQHF. The CDR3 region has the DNA TGTGCCAGCAAACACAACGACAGGGGCAGTATTCAGCCCCAGCATTTT. This chain links TRBV6-6 with TRBJ1-5, with TRBD1 matching 8 bases. The CDR3 consists of 16 residues. The V gene's germline CDR1 is MNHNY and CDR2 SVGAGI (reference sequence). V trimming: 7 bases; J trimming: 6 bases; junction bases outside the gene matches: 14.

The chain has TRBV11-1 and TRBJ2-1; 10 positions match TRBD2. The V gene's germline CDR1 is SGHAT and CDR2 FQDESV (reference sequence). V lost 5 bases, J lost 6 bases, and 7 bases stayed unmatched. The CDR3 extends over 15 amino acids. The CDR3 region is CASSPSGRAFNEQFF. CDR3 nucleotide sequence: TGTGCCAGCAGCCCCAGCGGGAGGGCCTTCAATGAGCAGTTCTTC.

This clonotype was counted a single time. This chain links TRBV7-6 with TRBJ2-3; 10 positions agree with TRBD2. In germline, CDR1 is SGHVS, CDR2 FNYEAQ. Unmatched junction bases numbered 11, after V lost 5 bases and J lost 6 bases. This CDR3 is 16 amino acids long. This CDR3 is CASSPELAGSLDTQYF. The CDR3 DNA follows: TGTGCCAGCAGCCCGGAACTAGCGGGGTCCCTTGATACGCAGTATTTT.

This clonotype was observed at least ten times. The V call is TRBV2, the J call TRBJ1-6; D perhaps matches TRBD1 (5 bases). V lost 4 bases and J lost 8, with 15 bases in between. The CDR3 runs to 15 residues. CDR1 SNHLY and CDR2 FYNNEI come from the germline V gene. The CDR3 DNA follows: TGTGCCAGCAGTGTCGGAAGGGGTTATGATTCACCCCTCCACTTT. It translates to CASSVGRGYDSPLHF.

The V call is TRBV30, the J call TRBJ1-5, with D perhaps TRBD1 (6 bases). V was shortened by 3 bases and J by 2 bases, with 14 bases between the two germline ends. The CDR3 has 15 amino acids. Germline loops: CDR1 GTSNPN, CDR2 SVGIG (reference sequence). CDR3 in amino acids: CAWRPLPGGNQPQHF. The CDR3 nucleotides are TGTGCCTGGAGACCTCTTCCAGGGGGCAATCAGCCCCAGCATTTT.